The clone carrying this T cell receptor (beta chain) was detected only a few times. These data belong to a study of blood T cells in healthy people across ages. A second PCR of 7 to 11 cycles used a sample-barcoded 5' primer and a J-beta primer mix. TCRdb used MiXCR to reprocess the 5' RACE reads, holding one entry per CDR3 protein. In the table there are 780,000 or so distinct CDR3 sequences, roughly 25% of which are singletons. There are 15 residues in the CDR3. Germline values: CDR1 LGHNA, CDR2 YSLEER. V was cut by 1 base and J by 8 bases, with 12 bases left in between. The same data also went into a second study, on T cells of mothers and their children.

The clonotype comes from a boy between 5 and 17 years old in good health. The specimen was blood. The gene calls are TRBV4-3 and TRBJ1-6, with D maybe TRBD1 (5 bases). CDR3 sequence reads: CASSQVQDGYSPLHF. DNA for the CDR3: TGCGCCAGCAGCCAAGTACAGGATGGGTATTCACCCCTCCACTTT.